Below, 11 T cell receptor beta chains from the same sample are listed, as sequenced in a study of blood T cell repertoires in COVID-19. Assay used: immunoSEQ multiplex PCR; TCRdb lists only in-frame clones, some missing. In the table there are roughly 250,000 clones, about 70% of which are singletons. Material: peripheral blood. The receptors stem from an elderly woman with acute or convalescent COVID-19.

The CDR3 DNA is TGTGCCAGCAGTTATGCGCAGGGGTCGAGAAATCAGCCCCAGCATTTT. It encodes CASSYAQGSRNQPQHF. The chain joins TRBV6-2 or TRBV6-3 to TRBJ1-5; tentatively, D is TRBD1 (6 bases). The CDR3 sequence is 16 residues long. Germline-derived CDR1 and CDR2 are MNHEY and SVGEGT. With 3 bases removed from V and 4 bases from J, the gap between germline ends came to 16 bases.

In the case of this clone: The identical CDR3 is also encoded by other nucleotide sequences in the sample. The chain links TRBV4-1 to TRBJ2-3, with D possibly being TRBD1 (5 bases). This CDR3 region has 14 residues. Germline V gives CDR1 MGHRA, CDR2 YSYEKL. V was trimmed by 4 bases and J by 2 bases, leaving 10 bases between them. The CDR3 DNA follows: TGCGCCAGCAGCCGTGACAGATACACAGATACGCAGTATTTT. It encodes CASSRDRYTDTQYF.

The CDR3 region has the DNA TGTGCCAGCAGCCGTCGGGGAAAGGGATCCTACAATGAGCAGTTCTTC. This sequence encodes CASSRRGKGSYNEQFF. The chain is built from TRBV3-1 (or the pseudogene TRBV3-2) and TRBJ2-1; weak D call: TRBD2 (5 bases). Germline lookup yields CDR1 LGHDT and CDR2 YNNKEL (reference sequence). V dropped 4 bases and J dropped 1 base, with 14 bases sitting between them. The CDR3 spans 16 residues.

The chain is built from TRBV5-5 and TRBJ2-3; 7 bases map to TRBD2. CDR1 and CDR2 (germline): SGHKS, YYEKEE (reference sequence). V was pared by 4 bases and J by 6 bases, with 8 bases of the junction left unmatched. The CDR3 consists of 14 residues. CDR3 bases: TGTGCCAGCAGCGCGGGACTATTCGCTGATACGCAGTATTTT. This codes for CASSAGLFADTQYF.

The V and J genes are TRBV7-9 and TRBJ1-1; 8 bases are shared with TRBD1. V dropped 5 bases and J dropped 2; count of bases not matched to a gene: 7. Looked up from germline, CDR1 is SEHNR and CDR2 is FQNEAQ (reference sequence). The CDR3 extends over 15 amino acids. Written as DNA, the CDR3 is TGTGCCAGCAGCCCCCAGGGGGCATCTAACACTGAAGCTTTCTTT. The encoded protein is CASSPQGASNTEAFF.

The chain combines TRBV3-1 (or the pseudogene TRBV3-2) with TRBJ1-1; maybe TRBD1 (6 bases). The CDR3 extends over 15 amino acids. V was clipped by 0 bases and J by 7 bases, with 15 bases between them. Germline CDR1 LGHDT, CDR2 YNNKEL (reference sequence). In nucleotides, the CDR3 is TGTGCCAGCAGCCAAGATCCCCCCCGGACAGTTGAAGCTTTCTTT. This encodes CASSQDPPRTVEAFF.

The V gene is TRBV2, the J gene TRBJ2-2, with a weak D call TRBD2 (5 bases). Trimming stripped 7 bases from V and 1 base from J, with 13 bases between. Germline V lookup: CDR1 SNHLY, CDR2 FYNNEI. This CDR3 has 15 amino acids. The CDR3 spells CASKTTGGNTGELFF. The DNA of the CDR3 is TGTGCCAGCAAAACCACTGGAGGGAACACCGGGGAGCTGTTTTTT. The whole variable domain, remainder taken from reference TRBV2 and TRBJ2-2, is EPEVTQTPSHQVTQMGQEVILRCVPISNHLYFYWYRQILGQKVEFLVSFYNNEISEKSEIFDDQFSVERPDGSNFTLKIRSTKLEDSAMYFCASKTTGGNTGELFFGEGSRLTVL.

This clone occurred once. The chain employs TRBV11-2 and TRBJ1-3; D remains ambiguous. Trimming took off 0 bases at V and 1 base at J, with 7 bases between the two ends. The CDR3 is 15 residues long. Germline CDR1 and CDR2: SGHAT and FQNNGV. The CDR3: CASSLDWLSGNTIYF. The CDR3 nucleotides read TGTGCCAGCAGCTTAGATTGGCTTTCTGGAAACACCATATATTTT.

The chain is built from TRBV4-3 and TRBJ1-2; D is possibly TRBD1 (5 bases). Germline CDR1 and CDR2: LGHNA and YSLEER. The length of the CDR3 is 13 residues. Trimming pared 3 bases from V and 7 bases from J, leaving 12 bases between. CDR3 in amino acids: CASSQDKVRGYTF. The CDR3 DNA sequence: TGCGCCAGCAGCCAGGACAAGGTCCGTGGCTACACCTTC.

CDR3 DNA sequence: TGTGCCAGCAGCCCCGGCACAGATACGCAGTATTTT. As protein: CASSPGTDTQYF. The genes are TRBV9 and TRBJ2-3; D gene ambiguous. Germline CDR1 SGDLS, CDR2 YYNGEE. Trimming cost V 4 bases and J 1 base, with 4 bases left between them. CDR3 length equals 12 residues. Together with reference TRBV9 and TRBJ2-3, the CDR3 gives the full variable domain: DSGVTQTPKHLITATGQRVTLRCSPRSGDLSVYWYQQSLDQGLQFLIQYYNGEERAKGNILERFSAQQFPDLHSELNLSSLELGDSALYFCASSPGTDTQYFGPGTRLTVL.

In DNA, the CDR3 is TGTGCCAGCTCCCCAGGACTAGCGGAGTACAATGAGCAGTTCTTC. It yields the protein CASSPGLAEYNEQFF. This rearrangement joins TRBV18 to TRBJ2-1, with 10 bases identical to TRBD2. The trim removed 6 bases at V and 4 bases at J, leaving 6 bases unmatched. The CDR3 has 15 residues. Germline values: CDR1 KGHSH, CDR2 LQKENI.